This entry lists 21 T cell receptor beta chains sequenced from one sample in a study of STAT5B mutations in CD4+ large granular lymphocyte leukemia (dated by TCRdb to between 2020 and 2023). The protocol used for the library was the immunoSEQ multiplex PCR assay. This is the immuneACCESS table as TCRdb keeps it, with only in-frame sequences that have V and J called. A part of the clones is gone; compared with another copy, unresolved V genes explain less than half, and the rest is unexplained. The sample table lists tens of thousands of clones, 76% of them with a count of one. The ten biggest clones cover roughly 7% of the sample. The sample was CD4+ T cells from blood buffy coats. The receptors come from a human donor in good health.

V and J are TRBV18 and TRBJ1-1; D may be TRBD1 (6 bases). Trimming shortened V by 5 bases and J by 8 bases, and 21 bases separated the two germline ends. CDR3 length: 15 residues. Germline values: CDR1 KGHSH, CDR2 LQKENI. In DNA form, the CDR3 reads TGTGCCAGCTCATCTGGACAGAGCAGGGTCTCGGAAGCTTTCTTT. It yields the protein CASSSGQSRVSEAFF.

The CDR3 nucleotides read TGTGCCAGCAGCTTATCCGGTCAGGGAGATACGCAGTATTTT. This codes for CASSLSGQGDTQYF. The V and J genes are TRBV7-2 and TRBJ2-3; D might be TRBD1 (5 bases). Germline loops: CDR1 SGHTA, CDR2 FQGNSA. The CDR3 contains 14 residues. V was clipped by 2 bases and J by 5 bases, with 11 bases between them. The whole variable domain, remainder taken from reference TRBV7-2 and TRBJ2-3, is GAGVSQSPSNKVTEKGKDVELRCDPISGHTALYWYRQSLGQGLEFLIYFQGNSAPDKSGLPSDRFSAERTGGSVSTLTIQRTQQEDSAVYLCASSLSGQGDTQYFGPGTRLTVL.

V usage is TRBV10-3 and J usage is TRBJ2-2; a possible D gene is TRBD1 (5 bases). Trimming removed 10 bases at V and 3 bases at J, with 15 bases between. CDR1 is ENHRY, CDR2 SYGVKD, per germline. CDR3 length: 14 amino acids. The CDR3 DNA reads as TGTGCCACAAGAGGACAAGATTACACCGGGGAGCTGTTTTTT. As protein: CATRGQDYTGELFF.

This clone was picked up a small number of times. The chain uses TRBV11-2 and TRBJ2-1, with D tentatively TRBD1 (6 bases). V lost 3 bases and J lost 0, with 9 bases in between. The CDR3 sequence is 15 residues long. Germline CDR1 SGHAT, CDR2 FQNNGV. The CDR3 nucleotides are TGTGCCAGCAGCTTGCAGGGGCCCTCCTACAATGAGCAGTTCTTC. Amino acid sequence: CASSLQGPSYNEQFF.

The chain couples TRBV11-3 to TRBJ2-1, with D perhaps assigned TRBD1 or TRBD2 (5 bases each). The V gene lost 5 bases and the J gene lost 7 bases, with 21 bases spanning the gap. CDR3 length: 16 amino acids. Germline-derived CDR1 and CDR2 are SGHNT and YENEEA. CDR3 bases: TGTGCCAGCAGCACAAGACGGGACGGCCGACCGAATGAGCAGTTCTTC. Its protein is CASSTRRDGRPNEQFF.

V gene TRBV19 combines with J gene TRBJ1-5, with D maybe TRBD1 (5 bases). Germline loops: CDR1 LNHDA, CDR2 SQIVND (reference sequence). The CDR3 loop spans 15 amino acids. Trimming stripped 5 bases from V and 4 bases from J, with 15 bases between. The CDR3 loop is CASSWTDTLNQPQHF. DNA of the CDR3: TGTGCCAGTAGTTGGACGGACACGTTAAATCAGCCCCAGCATTTT. Looking up the rest from reference TRBV19 and TRBJ1-5 gives the full variable domain: DGGITQSPKYLFRKEGQNVTLSCEQNLNHDAMYWYRQDPGQGLRLIYYSQIVNDFQKGDIAEGYSVSREKKESFPLTVTSAQKNPTAFYLCASSWTDTLNQPQHFGDGTRLSIL.

Notes on this clone: At one end, the junction sequence differs from germline, possibly due to a read error. The chain combines TRBV13 with TRBJ2-7; 7 bases agree with TRBD1. The germline gives CDR1 PRHDT, CDR2 FYEKMQ (reference sequence). The CDR3 covers 16 residues. In nucleotides, the CDR3 is TGTGCCAGCAGCATAGGGGGCAGGGGTGTCTCCTACGAGCAGTACTTC. Amino acid sequence: CASSIGGRGVSYEQYF.

The chain couples TRBV29-1 to TRBJ2-7; unclear D gene. Germline V gene lookup returns CDR1 SQVTM and CDR2 ANQGSEA. The CDR3 is 14 residues long. V was clipped by 6 bases and J by 6 bases, with 21 bases between them. The CDR3 protein is CSVTARQVPREQYF. The CDR3 DNA is TGCAGCGTCACCGCGCGGCAGGTTCCCCGCGAGCAGTACTTC.

The J gene is TRBJ2-5, the V gene TRBV7-3, with a tentative D call TRBD1 (5 bases). V shed 2 bases and J shed 2 bases, with 9 bases lying between them. The CDR3 covers 14 residues. CDR1 SGHTA and CDR2 FQGTGA come from the germline V gene. DNA of the CDR3: TGTGCCAGCAGCTTAGACAGAAATCAAGAGACCCAGTACTTC. Protein: CASSLDRNQETQYF. Drawing the rest from reference TRBV7-3 and TRBJ2-5, the complete variable domain is GAGVSQTPSNKVTEKGKYVELRCDPISGHTALYWYRQSLGQGPEFLIYFQGTGAADDSGLPNDRFFAVRPEGSVSTLKIQRTERGDSAVYLCASSLDRNQETQYFGPGTRLLVL.

The rearrangement uses TRBV5-3 and TRBJ2-5; TRBD2 is a possible D gene (6 bases). TRBV5-3 falls under the ORF class, with uncertain function. The ends were cut back, 3 bases at V and 2 bases at J, with 20 bases in the middle. The CDR3 consists of 17 residues. The CDR3 loop is CARSWVGGGTFQETQYF. CDR3 DNA sequence: TGTGCCAGAAGCTGGGTTGGTGGCGGGACTTTTCAAGAGACCCAGTACTTC.

CDR3 sequence reads: CASSPRLERSEQFF. CDR3 nucleotides: TGTGCCAGCAGTCCACGATTAGAGAGGAGTGAGCAGTTCTTC. The rearrangement joins TRBV27 to TRBJ2-1; D is undetermined. Trimming left V 5 bases short and J 9 bases short, with 17 bases between. The CDR3 spans 14 residues. Germline V gene sequence: CDR1 MNHEY, CDR2 SMNVEV (reference sequence).

This clone was seen a handful of times. The rearrangement links TRBV13 to TRBJ1-6; the match to TRBD1 covers 7 bases. Germline CDR1 PRHDT, CDR2 FYEKMQ (reference sequence). With 0 bases clipped from V and 6 bases from J, the junction kept 11 bases outside the gene matches. The CDR3 spans 18 residues. The CDR3 nucleotides are TGTGCCAGCAGCTTAGGAGCACCACAGGGGATTGGTAATTCACCCCTCCACTTT. This gives the protein CASSLGAPQGIGNSPLHF.

V is TRBV7-3 and J is TRBJ2-2; 9 bases are shared with TRBD1. This CDR3 contains 16 residues. The germline gives CDR1 SGHTA, CDR2 FQGTGA. The junction had 12 bases not matched to a gene; V was cut back by 5 bases and J by 8 bases. CDR3 coding DNA: TGTGCCAGCAGCCCAGGCGCGGGGGACAGGGTAGGGGAGCTGTTTTTT. This encodes CASSPGAGDRVGELFF.

CDR3 in DNA: TGTGCCAGCAGAGCTAACACGGAGACCCAGTACTTC. It specifies CASRANTETQYF. V usage is TRBV2 and J usage is TRBJ2-5; D remains ambiguous. Trimming left V 6 bases short and J 5 bases short, with 10 bases between. This CDR3 is 12 amino acids long. Germline CDR1 SNHLY, CDR2 FYNNEI.

This sequence joins TRBV11-3 and TRBJ2-2; D gene uncertain. CDR1 SGHNT and CDR2 YENEEA come from the germline V gene. The CDR3 contains 13 residues. Between the trimmed V and J ends, which lost 2 bases and 3 bases, there was a span of 4 bases. The CDR3 DNA is TGTGCCAGCAGCTTAACCGACACCGGGGAGCTGTTTTTT. This encodes CASSLTDTGELFF. Full variable domain (remainder filled in from reference TRBV11-3 and TRBJ2-2): EAGVVQSPRYKIIEKKQPVAFWCNPISGHNTLYWYLQNLGQGPELLIRYENEEAVDDSQLPKDRFSAERLKGVDSTLKIQPAELGDSAVYLCASSLTDTGELFFGEGSRLTVL.

This chain uses TRBV9 with TRBJ1-2, with D hard to call. The CDR3 covers 12 residues. Looked up from germline, CDR1 is SGDLS and CDR2 is YYNGEE. Trimming shortened V by 0 bases and J by 6 bases, and 6 bases separated the two germline ends. CDR3 coding DNA: TGTGCCAGCAGCGTAGCTAGGAATGGCTACACCTTC. Its protein product is CASSVARNGYTF.

The V and J genes are TRBV14 and TRBJ2-1, with 12 bases that match TRBD1. The ends lost 4 bases at V and 8 bases at J; junction bases unmatched: 6. The CDR3 covers 15 residues. Per germline, CDR1 SGHDN and CDR2 FVKESK. The CDR3 nucleotides read TGTGCCAGCAGCCCCGGGACAGGGGGCTTCGATGAGCAGTTCTTC. Amino acids: CASSPGTGGFDEQFF.

This chain connects TRBV7-2 to TRBJ1-2; a possible D gene is TRBD1 (5 bases). The V gene lost 8 bases and the J gene lost 8 bases, with 21 bases spanning the gap. The germline V gene encodes CDR1 SGHTA and CDR2 FQGNSA. The CDR3 has 14 amino acids. The CDR3 DNA reads TGTGCCAGCGGTGCCCAGACAGACTCCGGAGGCTACACCTTC. Its translation: CASGAQTDSGGYTF.

V is TRBV5-1 and J is TRBJ2-1, with 10 bases matching TRBD1. V gave up 4 bases and J gave up 7 bases; unmatched junction bases: 8. Looked up from germline, CDR1 is SGHRS and CDR2 is YFSETQ. The CDR3 contains 15 residues. Here the CDR3 DNA reads TGCGCCAGCAGCGCCGGGACAGGGGACCTGAATGAGCAGTTCTTC. This translates into CASSAGTGDLNEQFF.

The chain links TRBV4-2 to TRBJ2-2; perhaps TRBD2 as D (6 bases). The germline V gene encodes CDR1 LGHNA and CDR2 YNFKEQ. The CDR3 totals 19 residues. Between the trimmed V and J ends, which lost 3 bases and 1 base, there was a span of 21 bases. This CDR3 reads CASSHPTRGSGLNTGELFF. In DNA form, the CDR3 reads TGTGCCAGCAGCCACCCTACGAGAGGATCGGGACTGAACACCGGGGAGCTGTTTTTT.

The gene calls are TRBV4-1 and TRBJ1-5, with 8 bases fitting TRBD1. Trimming removed 3 bases from V and 0 bases from J; junction bases left unmatched: 16. Germline V gene lookup returns CDR1 MGHRA and CDR2 YSYEKL. This CDR3 comprises 20 residues. This chain's CDR3 is CASSHEPGTGVSYSNQPQHF. The CDR3 coding sequence is TGCGCCAGCAGCCATGAACCCGGGACAGGCGTCTCTTATAGCAATCAGCCCCAGCATTTT.